Listed below are T cell receptor beta chains from one sample, sequenced in a study of blood T cell repertoires in COVID-19. The data were produced by immunoSEQ multiplex PCR, yet TCRdb's version contains in-frame clones alone and is incomplete. The sample yields around 150,000 clones, approximately 91% seen once. Sequenced material: peripheral blood. These receptors were collected from a young man with acute or convalescent COVID-19. The CDR3 runs from the conserved cysteine through the conserved F or W. The D gene is left open where the match is weak. Some rows mark clone size as missing; the rest say once, few, many or name a class of expanded clone.

D	V	J	size	CDR3	DNA
-	TRBV6-5	TRBJ2-7	-	CAIIDRTYAQYF	TGTGCCATCATAGACAGGACGTACGCGCAGTACTTC
-	TRBV7-2	TRBJ1-4	-	CASSYTVPMVATNEKLFF	TGTGCCAGCAGCTACACCGTGCCGATGGTCGCAACTAATGAAAAACTGTTTTTT
TRBD1	TRBV2	TRBJ1-2	-	CASSLDRDNGYTF	TGTGCCAGCAGTCTGGACAGGGACAACGGCTACACCTTC
-	TRBV5-1	TRBJ2-7	few	CASSLAGGRNEQYF	TGCGCCAGCAGCTTGGCGGGGGGCAGGAACGAGCAGTACTTC
TRBD2	TRBV5-5	TRBJ2-7	-	CASSFGGLAGGEQYF	TGTGCCAGCAGCTTTGGCGGTCTAGCGGGAGGCGAGCAGTACTTC
-	TRBV11-2	TRBJ2-7	once	CASSEIFYEQYF	TGTGCTAGCAGCGAGATCTTCTACGAGCAGTACTTC
TRBD1	TRBV9	TRBJ1-4	-	CASSVSGGNEKLFF	TGTGCCAGCAGCGTATCAGGGGGCAATGAAAAACTGTTTTTT
-	TRBV5-1	TRBJ1-4	-	CASSLGPEEEKLFF	TGCGCCAGCAGCTTGGGCCCCGAAGAGGAAAAACTGTTTTTT
-	TRBV19	TRBJ1-1	-	CATTTGRGTEAFF	TGTGCCACCACAACTGGGAGGGGGACTGAAGCTTTCTTT
-	TRBV6-5	TRBJ1-1	-	CASSRTASNTEAFF	TGTGCCAGCAGCCGAACAGCCTCAAACACTGAAGCTTTCTTT